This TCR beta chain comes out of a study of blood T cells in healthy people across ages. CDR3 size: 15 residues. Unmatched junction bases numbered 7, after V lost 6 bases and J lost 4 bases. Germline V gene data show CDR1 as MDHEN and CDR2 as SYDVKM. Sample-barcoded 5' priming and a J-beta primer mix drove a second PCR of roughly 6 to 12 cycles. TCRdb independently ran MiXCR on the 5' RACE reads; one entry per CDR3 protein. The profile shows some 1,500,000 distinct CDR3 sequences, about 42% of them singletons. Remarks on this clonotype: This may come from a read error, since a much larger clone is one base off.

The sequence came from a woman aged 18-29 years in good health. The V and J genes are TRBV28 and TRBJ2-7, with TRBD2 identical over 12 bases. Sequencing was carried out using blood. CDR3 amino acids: CASSLTSGGGYEQYF. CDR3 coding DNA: TGTGCCAGCAGCCTGACTAGCGGGGGAGGGTACGAGCAGTACTTC.